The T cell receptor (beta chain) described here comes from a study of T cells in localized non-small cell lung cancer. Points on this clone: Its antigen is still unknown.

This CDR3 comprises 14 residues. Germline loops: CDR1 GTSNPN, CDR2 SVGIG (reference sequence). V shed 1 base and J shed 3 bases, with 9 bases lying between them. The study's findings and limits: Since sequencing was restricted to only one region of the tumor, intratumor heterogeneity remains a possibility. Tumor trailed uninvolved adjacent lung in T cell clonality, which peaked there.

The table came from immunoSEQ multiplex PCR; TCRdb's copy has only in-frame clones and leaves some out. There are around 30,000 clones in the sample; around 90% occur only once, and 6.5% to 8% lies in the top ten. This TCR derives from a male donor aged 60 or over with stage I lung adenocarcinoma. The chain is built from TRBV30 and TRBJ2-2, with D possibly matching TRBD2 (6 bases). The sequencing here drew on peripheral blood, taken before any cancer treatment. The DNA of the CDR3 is TGTGCCTGGAGTGGGGGACTTTACACCGGGGAGCTGTTTTTT. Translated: CAWSGGLYTGELFF.